This T cell receptor beta chain was obtained from a study of patients and donors after allogeneic stem cell transplantation. The CDR3 spans 15 residues. In germline, CDR1 is LNHNV, CDR2 YYDKDF (reference sequence). TCRdb analysed the RT-PCR reads with MiXCR anew, one entry per CDR3 protein. The sample consists of under 200,000 distinct CDR3 sequences, roughly 22% of them appearing once. In the case of this clonotype: At one boundary the junction diverges from the germline segment, which might be a read error.

This receptor was taken from a human donor who was either an allogeneic HSCT recipient or a stem cell or donor lymphocyte infusion donor (not recorded which). It is not recorded whose cells these are; they may come from a transplant donor. Sample: blood, either unsorted or a sorted T cell fraction (not recorded which). V is TRBV15 and J is TRBJ2-5; D is ambiguous. CDR3 coding DNA: TGTGTCACCAGCAGATTCCTCCTTACGGGCGAGACCCAGTACTTC. Translated, it gives CVTSRFLLTGETQYF.